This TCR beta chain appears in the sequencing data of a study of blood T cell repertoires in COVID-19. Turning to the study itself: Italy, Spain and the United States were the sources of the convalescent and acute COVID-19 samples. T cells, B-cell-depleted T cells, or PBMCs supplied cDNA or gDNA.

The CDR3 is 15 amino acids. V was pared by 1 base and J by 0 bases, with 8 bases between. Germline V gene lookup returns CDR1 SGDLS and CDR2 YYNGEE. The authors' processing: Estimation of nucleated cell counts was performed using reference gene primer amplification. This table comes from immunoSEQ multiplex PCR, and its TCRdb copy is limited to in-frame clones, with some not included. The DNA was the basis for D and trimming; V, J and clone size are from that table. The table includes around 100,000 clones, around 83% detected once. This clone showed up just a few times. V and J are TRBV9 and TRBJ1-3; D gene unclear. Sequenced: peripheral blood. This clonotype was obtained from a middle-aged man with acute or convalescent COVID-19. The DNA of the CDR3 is TGTGCCAGCAGCGTAAGCACCACCTCTGGAAACACCATATATTTT. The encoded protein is CASSVSTTSGNTIYF.